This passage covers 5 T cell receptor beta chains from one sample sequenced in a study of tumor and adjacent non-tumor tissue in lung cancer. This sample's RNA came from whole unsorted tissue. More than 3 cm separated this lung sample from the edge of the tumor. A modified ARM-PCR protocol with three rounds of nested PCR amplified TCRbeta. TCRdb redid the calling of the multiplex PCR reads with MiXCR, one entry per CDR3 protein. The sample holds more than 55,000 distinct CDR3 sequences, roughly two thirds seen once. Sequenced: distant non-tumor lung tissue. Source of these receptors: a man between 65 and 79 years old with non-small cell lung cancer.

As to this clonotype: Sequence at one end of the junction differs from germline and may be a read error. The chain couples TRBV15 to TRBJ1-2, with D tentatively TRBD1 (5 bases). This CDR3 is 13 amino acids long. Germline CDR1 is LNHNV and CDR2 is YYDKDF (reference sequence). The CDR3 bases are TGTGCCACCAGCACGGGGGTAGACTATGGTTACACCTTC. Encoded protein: CATSTGVDYGYTF. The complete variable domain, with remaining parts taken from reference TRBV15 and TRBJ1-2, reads DAMVIQNPRYQVTQFGKPVTLSCSQTLNHNVMYWYQQKSSQAPKLLFHYYDKDFNNEADTPDNFQSRRPNTSFCFLDIRSPGLGDTAMYLCATSTGVDYGYTFGSGTRLTVV.

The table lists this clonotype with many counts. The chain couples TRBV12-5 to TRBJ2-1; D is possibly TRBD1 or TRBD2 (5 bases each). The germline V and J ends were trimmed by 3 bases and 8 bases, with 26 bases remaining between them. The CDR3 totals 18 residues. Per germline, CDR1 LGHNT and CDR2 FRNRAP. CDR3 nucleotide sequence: TGTGCTAGTGGTTTAGCCCCATCGGGGCAGGACACCCCCTATGAGCAGTTCTTC. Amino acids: CASGLAPSGQDTPYEQFF.

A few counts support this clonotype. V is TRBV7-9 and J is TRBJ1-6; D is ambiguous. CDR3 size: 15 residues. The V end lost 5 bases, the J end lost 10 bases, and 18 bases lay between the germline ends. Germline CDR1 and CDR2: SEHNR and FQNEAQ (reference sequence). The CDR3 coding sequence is TGTGCCAGCAGCCGTAACAACCACGGGGAATCACCCCTCCACTTT. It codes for CASSRNNHGESPLHF.

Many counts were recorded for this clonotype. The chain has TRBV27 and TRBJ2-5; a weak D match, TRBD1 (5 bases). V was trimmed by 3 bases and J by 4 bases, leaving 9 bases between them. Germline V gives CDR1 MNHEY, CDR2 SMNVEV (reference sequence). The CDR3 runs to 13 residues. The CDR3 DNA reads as TGTGCCAGCAGTTTCGGACACCCAGAGACCCAGTACTTC. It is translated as CASSFGHPETQYF.

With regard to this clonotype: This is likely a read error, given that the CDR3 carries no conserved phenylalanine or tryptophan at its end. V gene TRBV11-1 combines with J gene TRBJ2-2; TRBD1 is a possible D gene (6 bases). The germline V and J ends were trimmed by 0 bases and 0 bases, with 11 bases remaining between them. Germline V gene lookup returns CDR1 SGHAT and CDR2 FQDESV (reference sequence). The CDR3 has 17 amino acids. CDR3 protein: CASSLALDSANTGELFY. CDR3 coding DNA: TGTGCCAGCAGCTTAGCCTTGGACAGTGCGAACACCGGGGAGCTGTTTTAT.